This T cell receptor (beta chain) was found in a study of shared clonotypes between healthy human individuals. The assay was immunoSEQ multiplex PCR, and TCRdb's table has in-frame clones only and misses some. The sample lists millions of clones; around 94% were seen once. The CDR3 contains 11 residues. The V gene lost 3 bases and the J gene lost 14 bases, with 8 bases spanning the gap. CDR1 is PRHDT and CDR2 is FYEKMQ in the germline V gene (reference sequence). The chain has TRBV13 and TRBJ1-6; a weak D match, TRBD1 (5 bases). This receptor was identified in a man aged 18 to 30 in good health. The specimen was naive CD4+ T cells sorted from blood. Subset meaning: CD45RA+ positively selected. CDR3 nucleotide sequence: TGTGCCAGCAGCTTCCGGGGCGCCCTCCACTTT. Amino acids: CASSFRGALHF. The variable domain in full, completed from reference TRBV13 and TRBJ1-6, reads AAGVIQSPRHLIKEKRETATLKCYPIPRHDTVYWYQQGPGQDPQFLISFYEKMQSDKGSIPDRFSAQQFSDYHSELNMSSLELGDSALYFCASSFRGALHFGNGTRLTVT.